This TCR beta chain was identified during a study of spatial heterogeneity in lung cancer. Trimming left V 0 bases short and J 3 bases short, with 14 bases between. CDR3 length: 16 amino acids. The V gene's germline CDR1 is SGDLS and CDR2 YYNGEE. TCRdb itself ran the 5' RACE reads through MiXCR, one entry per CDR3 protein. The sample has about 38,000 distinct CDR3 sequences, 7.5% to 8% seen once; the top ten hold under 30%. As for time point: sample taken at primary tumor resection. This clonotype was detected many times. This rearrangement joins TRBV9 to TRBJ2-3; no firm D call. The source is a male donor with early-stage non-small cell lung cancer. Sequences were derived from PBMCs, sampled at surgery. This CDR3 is CASSVDGVAGTDTQYF. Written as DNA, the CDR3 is TGTGCCAGCAGCGTAGATGGGGTCGCTGGAACAGATACGCAGTATTTT.